These T cell receptor beta chains were read from a single sample in a study of T cell changes during pregnancy in multiple sclerosis. Profiled with immunoSEQ multiplex PCR; TCRdb holds only in-frame clones, not every one. The table includes fewer than 65,000 clones, around nine tenths detected once. The source material was CD4+ T cells from peripheral blood mononuclear cells, sampled after pregnancy. The receptors come from a female donor with multiple sclerosis, enrolled in a pregnancy study. The CDR3 runs from the conserved cysteine through the conserved F or W. A D gene is named only where the DNA matches it firmly. Only part of the rows carry a size: once, few, many, or a class if the clone is expanded.

V	D	J	size	CDR3	DNA
TRBV5-1	TRBD2	TRBJ2-3	.	CASSLGLAGKADTQYF	TGCGCCAGCAGCTTGGGACTAGCGGGAAAGGCAGATACGCAGTATTTT
TRBV2	TRBD2	TRBJ2-1	.	CASSGKPGLAVQFF	TGTGCCAGCAGCGGGAAGCCGGGACTAGCGGTGCAGTTCTTC
TRBV5-4	TRBD1	TRBJ2-7	.	CASSPGQARSSYEQYF	TGTGCCAGCAGTCCGGGACAGGCCCGGTCCTCCTACGAGCAGTACTTC
TRBV5-4	TRBD1	TRBJ1-3	.	CASSYVQGTSGNTIYF	TGTGCCAGCAGCTATGTACAGGGGACCTCTGGAAACACCATATATTTT
TRBV6-6	.	TRBJ2-7	.	CASRAGGSYEQYF	TGTGCCAGCAGGGCCGGGGGCTCCTACGAGCAGTACTTC
TRBV21-1	.	TRBJ1-5	.	CASSKPRDQPQHF	TGTGCCAGCAGCAAACCCCGAGATCAGCCCCAGCATTTT
TRBV7-2	TRBD2	TRBJ2-1	.	CASSLGREGRGEQFF	TGTGCCAGCAGCTTGGGGCGGGAGGGCCGGGGTGAGCAGTTCTTC
TRBV7-9	.	TRBJ2-7	.	CASSLVGGAAYEQYF	TGTGCCAGCAGCTTAGTGGGTGGGGCGGCCTACGAGCAGTACTTC
TRBV27	TRBD2	TRBJ2-7	.	CASSTQREKDEQYF	TGTGCCAGCAGTACCCAGCGGGAGAAAGACGAGCAGTACTTC
TRBV19	.	TRBJ1-5	.	CASSIDWAQPQHF	TGTGCCAGTAGTATAGATTGGGCCCAGCCCCAGCATTTT
TRBV2	TRBD2	TRBJ2-2	.	CASSGVGGRGTGELFF	TGTGCCAGCAGTGGGGTGGGAGGGAGGGGCACCGGGGAGCTGTTTTTT
TRBV4-3	TRBD1	TRBJ1-2	.	CASSQDIEGARYGYTF	TGCGCCAGCAGCCAAGATATTGAGGGGGCGCGGTATGGCTACACCTTC
TRBV7-8	TRBD2	TRBJ2-5	.	CASSPGSLAGQETQYF	TGTGCCAGCAGCCCCGGTTCGCTAGCGGGACAAGAGACCCAGTACTTC
TRBV4-3	.	TRBJ2-2	once	CASSQDSGVVTGELFF	TGCGCCAGCAGCCAAGACTCGGGAGTGGTAACCGGGGAGCTGTTTTTT
TRBV5-4	.	TRBJ2-2	.	CASSLAKARNTGELFF	TGTGCCAGCAGCTTGGCAAAAGCGAGGAACACCGGGGAGCTGTTTTTT
TRBV5-5	.	TRBJ1-2	.	CASSWTALGGYTF	TGTGCCAGCAGCTGGACAGCCCTCGGTGGCTACACCTTC
TRBV27	.	TRBJ1-2	.	CASTRVGGTNYGYTF	TGTGCCAGCACCCGGGTCGGAGGGACTAACTATGGCTACACCTTC
TRBV28	.	TRBJ1-3	.	CASSDGGSSGNTIYF	TGTGCCAGCAGTGACGGGGGAAGCTCTGGAAACACCATATATTTT
TRBV7-2	.	TRBJ1-2	few	CASSPQPGHSNYGYTF	TGTGCCAGCAGCCCTCAACCGGGACATTCTAACTATGGCTACACCTTC
TRBV5-1	TRBD2	TRBJ2-2	.	CASSLASSGGPGELFF	TGCGCCAGCAGCTTGGCATCCTCGGGGGGGCCCGGGGAGCTGTTTTTT
TRBV7-2	.	TRBJ1-2	.	CASSLGGNYGYTF	TGTGCCAGCAGCCTAGGAGGGAACTATGGCTACACCTTC
TRBV5-4	TRBD2	TRBJ2-3	once	CASSLLAGGVRTDTQYF	TGTGCCAGCAGCTTGCTGGCGGGAGGCGTTAGAACAGATACGCAGTATTTT
TRBV7-9	TRBD2	TRBJ2-1	.	CASSATSGVLTGQFF	TGTGCCAGCAGCGCAACTAGCGGGGTTCTTACAGGGCAGTTCTTC
TRBV5-1	TRBD1	TRBJ2-3	.	CASTGTGGIWDTQYF	TGCGCCAGCACCGGGACAGGGGGCATCTGGGATACGCAGTATTTT
TRBV5-4	TRBD2	TRBJ2-1	.	CASSLGGTSGRDEQFF	TGTGCCAGCAGCTTGGGTGGGACTAGCGGGAGGGATGAGCAGTTCTTC
TRBV23-1	TRBD1	TRBJ1-2	.	CASSRGTGPLMDGYTF	TGCGCCAGCAGCCGGGGGACAGGACCACTTATGGATGGCTACACCTTC
TRBV9	TRBD2	TRBJ2-7	.	CASSVGGGLNYEQYF	TGTGCCAGCAGCGTAGGGGGGGGGTTAAACTACGAGCAGTACTTC
TRBV18	TRBD2	TRBJ2-1	.	CASSPRTSKGSGNEQFF	TGTGCCAGCTCACCCAGGACTAGCAAAGGTAGTGGGAATGAGCAGTTCTTC
TRBV11-2	TRBD1	TRBJ2-1	.	CASSPRTGTVLNNEQFF	TGTGCCAGCAGCCCTCGAACCGGGACAGTATTGAACAATGAGCAGTTCTTC
TRBV19	.	TRBJ2-6	once	CASRLSGANVLTF	TGTGCCAGTAGGCTATCTGGGGCCAACGTCCTGACTTTC
TRBV19	.	TRBJ1-1	.	CANDRSGGISRLNTEAFF	TGTGCCAATGATCGCAGCGGGGGGATTAGCCGTTTGAACACTGAAGCTTTCTTT
TRBV15	.	TRBJ1-2	once	CATSRDLGGNYGYTF	TGTGCCACCAGCAGAGATCTTGGCGGGAACTATGGCTACACCTTC
TRBV6-1	TRBD1	TRBJ2-2	.	CASSGAGGASGELFF	TGTGCCAGCAGTGGGGCAGGGGGCGCCTCCGGGGAGCTGTTTTTT
TRBV5-1	.	TRBJ1-6	.	CASSLGQSKNSPLHF	TGCGCCAGCAGCTTGGGACAGTCAAAGAATTCACCCCTCCACTTT
TRBV14	.	TRBJ2-5	once	CASSQGTGMATQYF	TGTGCCAGCAGCCAAGGGACGGGAATGGCGACCCAGTACTTC
TRBV2	TRBD1	TRBJ2-7	.	CASRAGGYEQYF	TGTGCCAGCCGGGCAGGGGGCTACGAGCAGTACTTC
TRBV2	TRBD2	TRBJ2-7	.	CASKWERGFQASGRSSEQYF	TGTGCCAGCAAATGGGAACGGGGTTTTCAGGCTAGCGGGAGAAGTAGCGAGCAGTACTTC
TRBV27	TRBD2	TRBJ2-3	.	CASSYHLAGGMTDTQYF	TGTGCCAGCAGTTACCACCTAGCGGGAGGGATGACAGATACGCAGTATTTT
TRBV4-1	.	TRBJ2-5	.	CASSPAPRDVGQVAQYF	TGCGCCAGCAGCCCCGCGCCGCGGGATGTGGGTCAGGTGGCCCAGTACTTC
TRBV19	TRBD1	TRBJ2-7	.	CASSIGQGARYEQYF	TGTGCCAGTAGTATCGGGCAGGGGGCGCGGTACGAGCAGTACTTC
TRBV18	.	TRBJ2-4	.	CASSPGSGTALAKNIQYF	TGTGCCAGCTCACCAGGATCGGGAACAGCTCTAGCCAAAAACATTCAGTACTTC
TRBV7-9	.	TRBJ1-3	.	CASSLVTTKLHSGNTIYF	TGTGCCAGCAGCTTAGTAACCACTAAGCTGCACTCTGGAAACACCATATATTTT
TRBV5-1	TRBD1	TRBJ2-1	.	CASTDRGGNEQFF	TGCGCCAGCACAGACAGGGGTGGCAATGAGCAGTTCTTC
TRBV4-2	TRBD1	TRBJ1-2	.	CASSQPGQADGYTF	TGTGCCAGCAGCCAACCGGGACAGGCGGATGGCTACACCTTC
TRBV7-3	TRBD1	TRBJ2-1	.	CASSTGGGAAEGKQFF	TGTGCCAGCAGTACAGGGGGCGGGGCCGCAGAAGGCAAGCAGTTCTTC
TRBV21-1	.	TRBJ1-5	.	CASSKVAGGCNQPQHF	TGTGCCAGCAGCAAAGTTGCAGGGGGCTGTAATCAGCCCCAGCATTTT